The rows below give T cell receptor beta chains drawn from one sample of a study of regulatory T cells in long-lasting Graves disease. TCRdb recomputed calls from the multiplex PCR reads with MiXCR, one row per CDR3 protein. The data hold under 450,000 distinct CDR3 sequences, with about an eighth observed a single time. These data were likewise used in another study, on T cells in Graves' hyperthyroidism and ophthalmopathy.

Sequences were derived from peripheral blood mononuclear cells (PBMCs), sampled at new diagnosis, from a patient treated with antithyroid drugs. The receptors here all came from a woman aged 18-29 years with Graves disease. Both conserved end residues are part of each CDR3.

v_call	j_call	cdr3_aa
TRBV5-8	TRBJ2-2	CASSLDRITTGELFF
TRBV6-1	TRBJ2-1	CASSEWTSGPYNEQFF
TRBV7-9	TRBJ1-5	CASSRTGPNQPQHF
TRBV12-3/TRBV12-4	TRBJ2-2	CASRRGAGTPGELFF
TRBV4-1	TRBJ2-7	CASSQDNAGEQYF
TRBV28	TRBJ2-2	CASNSPSGRASGELFF
TRBV28	TRBJ2-3	CASSLSSGQGVGDTQYF
TRBV14	TRBJ2-3	CASSLDRGSDTQYF
TRBV27	TRBJ2-1	CASSLFGRRNEQFF
TRBV6-9	TRBJ1-1	CASSYSWLGNTEAFF
TRBV28	TRBJ2-5	CASGGDLETQYF
TRBV6-1	TRBJ1-3	CASRVVPGNTIYF
TRBV20-1	TRBJ1-1	CSARDLNTEAFF
TRBV20-1	TRBJ1-1	CSARGNGDNTEAFF
TRBV20-1	TRBJ2-3	CSAKQTSLVISGTQYF
TRBV19	TRBJ2-6	CASSIWGFVSGANVLTF
TRBV7-9	TRBJ2-5	CASGGQGSQETQYF
TRBV20-1	TRBJ2-3	CSARPGYTDTQYF
TRBV20-1	TRBJ2-1	CSARVGGLVDEQFF
TRBV20-1	TRBJ2-7	CSAVRRHEQYF
TRBV5-4	TRBJ2-2	CASSLFQAQGTGELFF
TRBV10-2	TRBJ1-3	CASTSRGVAGNTIYF
TRBV6-1	TRBJ1-1	CASGRIGGTEAFF
TRBV5-1	TRBJ1-2	CASSLEGSGSYGYTF
TRBV7-6	TRBJ2-1	CASSLTGDRGYVYEQFF
TRBV2	TRBJ2-2	CASSEAGRGQGGELFF